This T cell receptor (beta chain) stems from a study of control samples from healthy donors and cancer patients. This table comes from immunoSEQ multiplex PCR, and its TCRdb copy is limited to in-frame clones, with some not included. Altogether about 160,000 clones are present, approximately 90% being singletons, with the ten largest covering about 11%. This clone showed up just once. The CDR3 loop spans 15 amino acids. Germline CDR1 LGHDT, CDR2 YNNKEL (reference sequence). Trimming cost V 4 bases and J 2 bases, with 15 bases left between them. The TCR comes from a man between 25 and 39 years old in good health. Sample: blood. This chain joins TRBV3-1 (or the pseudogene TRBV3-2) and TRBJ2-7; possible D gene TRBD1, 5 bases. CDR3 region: CASSPRTLTTYEQYF. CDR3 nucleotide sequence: TGTGCCAGCAGCCCCCGGACACTAACCACCTACGAGCAGTACTTC.